The 20 T cell receptor beta chains below come from one sample, sequenced in a study of blood T cell repertoires in COVID-19. Produced via immunoSEQ multiplex PCR; TCRdb's table is partial and in-frame only. Of approximately 240,000 clones listed, approximately 81% are singletons. The sequenced material came from peripheral blood. These receptor sequences come from a man over 45 who had recovered from COVID-19.

This sequence joins TRBV2 and TRBJ2-7, with 8 bases fitting TRBD1. Losses at the gene ends were 4 bases for V and 3 bases for J; bases not matched to a gene: 8. CDR1 and CDR2 (germline): SNHLY, FYNNEI. This CDR3 has 15 amino acids. In DNA form, the CDR3 reads TGTGCCAGCAGTGGAGGACCAGGGACAGGCTACGAGCAGTACTTC. It translates to CASSGGPGTGYEQYF.

The chain uses TRBV4-2 and TRBJ2-7; a possible D gene is TRBD2 (6 bases). This CDR3 has 14 residues. V shed 0 bases and J shed 6 bases, with 12 bases lying between them. Per the germline V gene, CDR1 is LGHNA and CDR2 is YNFKEQ. This CDR3 reads CASSQELLAREQYF. CDR3 in DNA: TGTGCCAGCAGCCAAGAACTACTAGCTCGCGAGCAGTACTTC.

The V and J genes are TRBV5-1 and TRBJ2-3; 9 bases are a match to TRBD1. This CDR3 is 16 amino acids long. Germline V gives CDR1 SGHRS, CDR2 YFSETQ. Germline trimming cut 3 bases from V and 3 bases from J; bases unmatched to any gene: 8. The CDR3 region is CASSSDGQGPTDTQYF. CDR3 bases: TGCGCCAGCAGCTCGGACGGACAGGGGCCGACAGATACGCAGTATTTT.

This clone was seen once. The chain is built from TRBV19 and TRBJ2-1, with TRBD1 matching 7 bases. There are 13 residues in the CDR3. V dropped 4 bases and J dropped 8; count of bases not matched to a gene: 5. Germline CDR1 LNHDA, CDR2 SQIVND (reference sequence). The CDR3 DNA sequence: TGTGCCAGTAGTAGCGAGACAGGGCATGAGCAGTTCTTC. Encoded protein: CASSSETGHEQFF.

The chain carries TRBV20-1 and TRBJ2-1, with 12 bases fitting TRBD2. Trimming cost V 3 bases and J 8 bases; bases outside gene matches: 8. The CDR3 runs to 15 residues. The germline CDR1 and CDR2 sequences are DFQATT and SNEGSKA (reference sequence). CDR3 sequence (DNA): TGCAGTGCTAGTCGTCGGACTAGCGGGAAAGATGAGCAGTTCTTC. Amino acid sequence: CSASRRTSGKDEQFF.

The gene calls are TRBV12-2 and TRBJ1-2; the table's TRBD1 call for D was not verified on the DNA. TRBV12-2 is a known pseudogene. CDR3 length equals 15 residues. The CDR3 sequence: CASRTGTGGFYGYTF. The CDR3 region has the DNA TGTGCAAGTCGAACCGGGACAGGGGGTTTCTACGGCTACACCTTC.

This clone was recorded only once. The V gene is TRBV24-1, the J gene TRBJ2-7; possible D gene TRBD2, 6 bases. The CDR3 has 15 residues. Germline CDR1 reads KGHDR; CDR2 reads SFDVKD. The ends were cut back, 5 bases at V and 0 bases at J, with 13 bases in the middle. The CDR3 region is CATSASGGNSYEQYF. The CDR3 nucleotides are TGTGCCACCAGTGCTTCTGGCGGGAACTCCTACGAGCAGTACTTC.

The chain is built from TRBV7-2 and TRBJ2-4; the D gene is possibly TRBD2 (5 bases). Looked up from germline, CDR1 is SGHTA and CDR2 is FQGNSA. The V and J ends lost 8 bases and 4 bases respectively, with 15 bases between them. The length of the CDR3 is 14 residues. The CDR3 nucleotides are TGTGCCAGCCGGAGGTCCCTTGAGAAAAACATTCAGTACTTC. It is translated as CASRRSLEKNIQYF.

V gene TRBV12-5 combines with J gene TRBJ1-1; D unresolved. Germline-derived CDR1 and CDR2 are LGHNT and FRNRAP. The CDR3 spans 15 residues. Trimming took 7 bases from V and 4 from J, leaving 19 bases between them. The CDR3 region is CASANEGRVSTEAFF. As DNA, the CDR3 is TGTGCTAGTGCCAACGAGGGCCGGGTAAGCACTGAAGCTTTCTTT.

This clone showed up just a few times. The chain recombines TRBV2 with TRBJ1-6; the match to TRBD1 covers 9 bases. With V trimmed by 5 bases and J by 7 bases, 3 bases remained unmatched. The V gene's germline CDR1 is SNHLY and CDR2 FYNNEI. The CDR3 totals 14 residues. The CDR3 region is CASSLGQGNSPLHF. The CDR3 DNA reads TGTGCCAGCAGTCTAGGACAGGGGAATTCACCCCTCCACTTT.

This clone was seen just once. The V and J genes are TRBV5-1 and TRBJ2-3, with 10 bases identical to TRBD2. The germline V gene has CDR1 SGHRS and CDR2 YFSETQ. The CDR3 is 16 residues long. Trimming removed 4 bases from V and 1 base from J; junction bases left unmatched: 6. CDR3 coding DNA: TGCGCCAGCAGCCTAGGGACTAGCGCCCGCACAGATACGCAGTATTTT. Amino acids: CASSLGTSARTDTQYF.

This chain joins TRBV5-1 and TRBJ2-1, with D perhaps matching TRBD2 (5 bases). V was pared by 0 bases and J by 5 bases, with 12 bases between. CDR3 length equals 15 residues. The germline gives CDR1 SGHRS, CDR2 YFSETQ. The CDR3 region is CASSLGLERNNEQFF. CDR3 nucleotide sequence: TGCGCCAGCAGCTTGGGTTTAGAGCGGAACAATGAGCAGTTCTTC. The entire variable domain, with the rest obtained from reference TRBV5-1 and TRBJ2-1, is as follows: KAGVTQTPRYLIKTRGQQVTLSCSPISGHRSVSWYQQTPGQGLQFLFEYFSETQRNKGNFPGRFSGRQFSNSRSEMNVSTLELGDSALYLCASSLGLERNNEQFFGPGTRLTVL.

This clone appeared a few times. V and J are TRBV27 and TRBJ2-7; tentatively, D is TRBD2 (5 bases). This CDR3 contains 13 residues. The germline CDR1 and CDR2 sequences are MNHEY and SMNVEV (reference sequence). V was cut by 0 bases and J by 5 bases, with 8 bases left in between. CDR3 nucleotide sequence: TGTGCCAGCAGTTTATCCTTCGGGAACGAGCAGTACTTC. Translation gives CASSLSFGNEQYF.

This sequence joins TRBV6-1 and TRBJ2-1; TRBD2 is a possible D gene (6 bases). This CDR3 region has 15 residues. With 3 bases removed from V and 4 bases from J, the gap between germline ends came to 13 bases. Germline CDR1 is MNHNS and CDR2 is SASEGT. For the CDR3, the DNA is TGTGCCAGCAGTGAGGGGGACTTTCATTACAATGAGCAGTTCTTC. Translated: CASSEGDFHYNEQFF.

The CDR3 protein is CASNTGKETQYF. In DNA form, the CDR3 reads TGTGCCAGCAATACAGGAAAAGAGACCCAGTACTTC. The gene calls are TRBV28 and TRBJ2-5; the D gene is possibly TRBD1 (5 bases). Trimming removed 7 bases from V and 3 bases from J, with 9 bases in between. CDR1 and CDR2 from the germline V gene are MDHEN and SYDVKM. This CDR3 spans 12 amino acids.

CDR3 sequence reads: CASSDSSGRASNEQFF. CDR3 bases: TGTGCCAGCAGTGATTCTAGCGGGAGGGCCTCCAATGAGCAGTTCTTC. V usage is TRBV25-1 and J usage is TRBJ2-1; TRBD2 matches 12 bases. CDR1 is MGHDK, CDR2 SYGVNS, per germline. This CDR3 contains 16 residues. With V trimmed by 3 bases and J by 6 bases, 6 bases remained unmatched.

The chain uses TRBV28 and TRBJ2-1; D is uncertain. The germline gives CDR1 MDHEN, CDR2 SYDVKM. The ends were cut back, 3 bases at V and 6 bases at J, with 12 bases in the middle. CDR3 length: 14 amino acids. In DNA, the CDR3 is TGTGCCAGCAGTTTGATGTCGCAGATCAATGAGCAGTTCTTC. Its protein product is CASSLMSQINEQFF.

This clone was observed a handful of times. The chain combines TRBV30 with TRBJ1-2, with D possibly TRBD1 on 6 matching bases. V lost 4 bases, J lost 8 bases, and 17 bases lay in between. CDR1 is GTSNPN, CDR2 SVGIG, per germline (reference sequence). CDR3 size: 13 residues. The CDR3 nucleotides read TGTGCCTGGACCAAAGGAACAGGGCGAGGCTACACCTTC. Its translation: CAWTKGTGRGYTF.

The chain is built from TRBV18 and TRBJ1-2; tentative D call: TRBD1 (5 bases). From germline, CDR1 is KGHSH and CDR2 LQKENI. The CDR3 totals 15 residues. Trimming pared 3 bases from V and 4 bases from J, leaving 15 bases between. In DNA form, the CDR3 reads TGTGCCAGCTCACCTTCCGCACAGGCTTCCTATGGCTACACCTTC. This gives the protein CASSPSAQASYGYTF. Together with reference TRBV18 and TRBJ1-2, the CDR3 gives the full variable domain: NAGVMQNPRHLVRRRGQEARLRCSPMKGHSHVYWYRQLPEEGLKFMVYLQKENIIDESGMPKERFSAEFPKEGPSILRIQQVVRGDSAAYFCASSPSAQASYGYTFGSGTRLTVV.

V gene TRBV9 combines with J gene TRBJ2-1, with 7 nucleotides matching TRBD2. Per germline, CDR1 SGDLS and CDR2 YYNGEE. Trimming removed 0 bases from V and 15 bases from J; junction bases left unmatched: 6. The CDR3 covers 12 residues. The CDR3 sequence is CASSVAGGPPFF. The CDR3 DNA reads TGTGCCAGCAGCGTAGCGGGGGGACCCCCGTTCTTC.